The present TCR beta chain was sequenced within a study of regulatory T cells in long-lasting Graves disease. For the study at large: Recently diagnosed Graves' patients had received antithyroid drugs for under 3 months. Study-level results: Persistent disease preferred TRBV28, TRBJ1-2 and TRBJ2-5; new disease, TRBV20-1 and TRBJ2-1. TCR diversity was lower in persistent Graves' patients than in newly diagnosed ones. The analysis examined peripheral blood only and excluded thyroid tissue.

This clonotype has ten or more counts. The antigen is undetermined. Time point of the sample: newly diagnosed GD, antithyroid drugs for less than 3 months. PBMCs were the source of the RNA used for TCR sequencing. V lost 6 bases, J lost 2 bases, and 8 bases lay in between. The CDR3 is 12 amino acids. Germline loops: CDR1 LGHDT, CDR2 YNNKEL (reference sequence). TCR beta libraries were built with iRepertoire HTBI primers and Arm-PCR of CDR3 regions. MiXCR was run by TCRdb on the multiplex PCR reads, yielding one entry per CDR3 protein. The sample holds under 300,000 distinct CDR3 sequences, around 17% seen once.

The rearrangement links TRBV3-1 to TRBJ2-7; the D is unclear. Sequenced material: peripheral blood mononuclear cells (PBMCs), taken at new diagnosis, from a patient treated with antithyroid drugs. The TCR originated in a female donor with Graves disease. DNA for the CDR3: TGTGCCAGCAGTCGGTCCCCCTACGAGCAGTACTTC. This encodes CASSRSPYEQYF.